A selection of T cell receptor beta chains follows, all from one sample in a study of regulatory T cells in long-lasting Graves disease. TCRdb called the multiplex PCR reads again in MiXCR, with one record for every CDR3 protein. Here the sample spans 550,000 or so distinct CDR3 sequences, about 12% being singletons. The data were also submitted as part of a second study, on T cells in Graves' hyperthyroidism and ophthalmopathy.

The sequences come from peripheral blood mononuclear cells (PBMCs), collected at new diagnosis, from a patient treated with antithyroid drugs. The receptors were gathered from a woman in her 30s with Graves disease. Both conserved end residues are part of each CDR3. Fields, in order: CDR3 DNA, CDR3 protein, D gene, J gene, clone size, V gene. The D gene is left open where the match is weak. Only some rows state a clone size, as once, few, many or a class for expanded clones.

TGTGCCAGCTCGGACTATCAGGCCGGGGAGCTGTTTTTT CASSDYQAGELFF . TRBJ2-2 many TRBV18
TGCAGTGCTAGGCATCTAGCGGGATCCCTGGCCTACAATGAGCAGTTCTTC CSARHLAGSLAYNEQFF TRBD2 TRBJ2-1 many TRBV20-1
TGTGCCAGCAGTCCTATCGAGGTTCGCGATGAGCAGTTCTTC CASSPIEVRDEQFF . TRBJ2-1 many TRBV12-3/TRBV12-4
TGTGCTAGTGGGCCTGGCGGGGGAGGCAATTACAATGAGCAGTTCTTC CASGPGGGGNYNEQFF TRBD2 TRBJ2-1 many TRBV12-5
TGTGCCAGCACTCCTGGTTGGGGCTCGGGGACCCAGTACTTC CASTPGWGSGTQYF . TRBJ2-5 many TRBV6-1
TGTGCCAGCAGCCCCAGGGGCAGGGGCGGCCAGCCCCAGCATTTT CASSPRGRGGQPQHF . TRBJ1-5 many TRBV12-3/TRBV12-4
TGTGCCAGTAGTATTCGTGGGAATTACAATGAGCAGTTCTTC CASSIRGNYNEQFF . TRBJ2-1 . TRBV19
TGTGCCAGCAGCCAAGGTCCCTCGGGGGGACCATCGGGGATCGCCGGGGAGCTGTTTTTT CASSQGPSGGPSGIAGELFF TRBD2 TRBJ2-2 . TRBV4-2
TGTGCCAGCAGTTCCTCCGGGAATGAAAAACTGTTTTTT CASSSSGNEKLFF . TRBJ1-4 many TRBV2
TGTGCCAGCTCAGCCGGGACTGGCACTGAAGCTTTCTTT CASSAGTGTEAFF . TRBJ1-1 many TRBV18
TGCAGTGCCCTGGGCGCGGGAAATGGCTACACCTTC CSALGAGNGYTF . TRBJ1-2 many TRBV20-1
TGTGCCACCAGTGCCACAGTGACCGGGGAGCTGTTTTTT CATSATVTGELFF . TRBJ2-2 few TRBV24-1
TGTGCCAGCAGCTTACGACTAGCAAGCACAGATACGCAGTATTTT CASSLRLASTDTQYF TRBD2 TRBJ2-3 many TRBV7-9
TGTGCCAGCAGACCCGGGACTAGCGGGAGCTACGAGCAGTACTTC CASRPGTSGSYEQYF TRBD2 TRBJ2-7 many TRBV12-3/TRBV12-4
TGTGCCTGGAGTGTACGGCATGAGGAGCTGTTTTTT CAWSVRHEELFF . TRBJ2-2 many TRBV30
TGTGCCAGCAGGACGGGGGCCTTGGAGACCCAGTACTTC CASRTGALETQYF . TRBJ2-5 many TRBV28
TGTGCCAGCAGCTTAGGTTCCGGGACAGGGTGGGCAAATCCCTTCTTC CASSLGSGTGWANPFF TRBD1 TRBJ2-5 many TRBV11-2
TGTGCCAGCAGTTACGGGCGGCGGAGGGCCTACAATGAGCAGTTCTTC CASSYGRRRAYNEQFF . TRBJ2-1 few TRBV6-2/TRBV6-3
TGTGCCAGCAGCTTAGAGGACAGGGGGATTTACTATGGCTACACCTTC CASSLEDRGIYYGYTF TRBD1 TRBJ1-2 many TRBV7-2
TGTGCCAGCAGGAGCGGGAGCTCCTACAATGAGCAGTTCTTC CASRSGSSYNEQFF TRBD2 TRBJ2-1 many TRBV2
TGTGCCAGCAGCCCTGGCGGCCGCCGGGGGCTGTTTTTT CASSPGGRRGLFF . TRBJ2-2 . TRBV3-1
TGCAGTGCTGCCCAGGAAGCGGCCTGGGGCCATATTCGAGAGACCCAGTACTTC CSAAQEAAWGHIRETQYF . TRBJ2-5 many TRBV20-1
TGTGCCAGCAGCCAAGTCGGGGGCGCAAACACCGGGGAGCTGTTTTTT CASSQVGGANTGELFF . TRBJ2-2 many TRBV3-1
TGTGCCAGCCAACCCCAGGGGGACTACGAGCAGTACTTC CASQPQGDYEQYF TRBD1 TRBJ2-7 many TRBV2
TGTGCCAGCAGCCCAAAGGGACAGGGGGACGGCTACACCTTC CASSPKGQGDGYTF TRBD1 TRBJ1-2 . TRBV7-6
TGCAGCGTTGTGGCAGTTTCAGATACGCAGTATTTT CSVVAVSDTQYF . TRBJ2-3 many TRBV29-1
TGTGCCACCCAAGGGGACGGGAGGAACTATGGCTACACCTTC CATQGDGRNYGYTF . TRBJ1-2 . TRBV6-1
TGTGCCAGCAGCTTAGGGATGGACATTCAGTACTTC CASSLGMDIQYF . TRBJ2-4 many TRBV13
TGTGCCAGCAGTTTTGGAGGGTATAGCAATCAGCCCCAGCATTTT CASSFGGYSNQPQHF . TRBJ1-5 many TRBV28
TGTGCCAGCAGTAACAGGGGGCCCGGGGAGCTGTTTTTT CASSNRGPGELFF TRBD1 TRBJ2-2 many TRBV6-1
TGTGCCAGCTCACGGGGACAGGATGAGTTATACGGCTACACCTTC CASSRGQDELYGYTF TRBD1 TRBJ1-2 many TRBV18
TGTGCCAGCAGCTTGGGGGTGAGGTCGGCTCTTGGCTACACCTTC CASSLGVRSALGYTF . TRBJ1-2 many TRBV5-6
TGTGCCAGCAGTGAAGTCCCGGGACTAGCGGGAGAAAGTGAGCAGTTCTTC CASSEVPGLAGESEQFF TRBD2 TRBJ2-1 . TRBV2
TGTGCCACCAAGGGGACTAGCGTTAGCAAAAACATTCAGTACTTC CATKGTSVSKNIQYF TRBD2 TRBJ2-4 many TRBV15
TGCGCCAGCAGCCAAGATAGCGGGAGACCCTACAATGAGCAGTTCTTC CASSQDSGRPYNEQFF TRBD2 TRBJ2-1 many TRBV4-3
TGTGCCAGCGCCCTAGCGGTTAACAATGAGCAGTTCTTC CASALAVNNEQFF TRBD2 TRBJ2-1 few TRBV7-9
TGTGCCTGGGGGAGGGCCGGGTCCTACAATGAGCAGTTCTTC CAWGRAGSYNEQFF TRBD2 TRBJ2-1 few TRBV30